The clone carrying this T cell receptor (beta chain) showed up many times. Its antigen remains unidentified. These data come from a study of T cells after yellow fever vaccination. Study-wide background: In the case of low-cell-number fractions, SMART-Seq v4 Ultra Low Input was used for preparation. Findings of the study overall: Overlap between CD4 and CD8 compartments was detected for a small share of clonotypes.

A process of 5'RACE template switching, which added a universal primer site and UMIs, was used to make TCR cDNA. TCRdb analysed the 5' RACE reads with MiXCR anew, one entry per CDR3 protein. The table includes 300,000 to 400,000 distinct CDR3 sequences, roughly 6.2% detected once. The CDR3 consists of 15 residues. Germline CDR1 SGHNT, CDR2 YYREEE (reference sequence). V was clipped by 3 bases and J by 0 bases; unmatched bases: 2. The rearrangement joins TRBV5-4 to TRBJ2-3; 9 bases line up with TRBD1. Sequenced here: PBMCs, sampled 5 days after the yellow fever booster vaccination. This TCR was recovered from a man aged 25-45 years who received the YFV17D yellow fever vaccine. The CDR3 sequence: CASSWGQGSTDTQYF. In DNA form, the CDR3 reads TGTGCCAGCAGCTGGGGACAGGGCAGCACAGATACGCAGTATTTT.